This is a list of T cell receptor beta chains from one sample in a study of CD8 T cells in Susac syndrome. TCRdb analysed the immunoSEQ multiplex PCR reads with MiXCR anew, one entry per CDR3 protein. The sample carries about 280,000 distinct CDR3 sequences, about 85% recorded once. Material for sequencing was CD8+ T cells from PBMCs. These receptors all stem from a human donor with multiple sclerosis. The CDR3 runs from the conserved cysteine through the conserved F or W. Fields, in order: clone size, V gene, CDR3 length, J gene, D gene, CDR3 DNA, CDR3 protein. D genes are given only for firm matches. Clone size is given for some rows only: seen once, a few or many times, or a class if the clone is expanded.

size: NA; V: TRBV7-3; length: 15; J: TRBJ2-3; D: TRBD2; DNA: TGTGCCAGCAGCTTAACTAGCGGGATCTTAGATACGCAGTATTTT; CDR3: CASSLTSGILDTQYF
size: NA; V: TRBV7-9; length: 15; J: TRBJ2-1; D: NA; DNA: TGTGCCAGCAGCCGTTTTTTTAGCCTAGGGAATGAGCAGTTCTTC; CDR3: CASSRFFSLGNEQFF
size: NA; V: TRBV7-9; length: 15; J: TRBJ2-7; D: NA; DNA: TGTGCCAGCAGCTTCGATGGGACCGCCATCTACGAGCAGTACTTC; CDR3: CASSFDGTAIYEQYF
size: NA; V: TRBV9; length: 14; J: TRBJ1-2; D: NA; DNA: TGTGCCAGCAGCGTAGATGGCTCTAACTATGGCTACACCTTC; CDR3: CASSVDGSNYGYTF
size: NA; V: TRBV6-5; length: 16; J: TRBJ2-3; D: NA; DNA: TGTGCCAGCAGTTTCCAGGGGTCCTTGGGCACAGATACGCAGTATTTT; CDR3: CASSFQGSLGTDTQYF
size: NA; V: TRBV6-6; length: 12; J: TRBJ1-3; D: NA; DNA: TGTGCCAGCCAGTACTCTGGAAACACCATATATTTT; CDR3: CASQYSGNTIYF
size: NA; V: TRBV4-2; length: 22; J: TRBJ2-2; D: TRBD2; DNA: TGTGCCAGCAGCCACCCCGGGAGGGCCTTGGGGGTAGCGGGAGATGGGACCGGGGAGCTGTTTTTT; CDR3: CASSHPGRALGVAGDGTGELFF
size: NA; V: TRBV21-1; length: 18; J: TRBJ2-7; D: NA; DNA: TGTGCCAGCAGCAAAGCGCCGGCCGCGATGACAGGGCCCTACGAGCAGTACTTC; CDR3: CASSKAPAAMTGPYEQYF
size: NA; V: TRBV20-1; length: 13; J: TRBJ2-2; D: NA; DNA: TGCAGTGCTTCCGCCTGGGACACCGGGGAGCTGTTTTTT; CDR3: CSASAWDTGELFF
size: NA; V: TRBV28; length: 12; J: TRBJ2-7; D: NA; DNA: TGTGCCAGCGGTACTGAAAACTACGAGCAGTACTTC; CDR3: CASGTENYEQYF
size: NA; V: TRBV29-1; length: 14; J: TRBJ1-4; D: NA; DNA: TGCAGCGTTGGTCGGATAGGGCGTCAGGAAAAACTGTTTTTT; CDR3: CSVGRIGRQEKLFF
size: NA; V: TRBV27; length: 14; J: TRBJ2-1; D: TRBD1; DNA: TGTGCCAGCAGTGCGGAAGGGGGCAGGGATGAGCAGTTCTTC; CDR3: CASSAEGGRDEQFF
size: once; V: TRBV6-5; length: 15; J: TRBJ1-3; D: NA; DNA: TGTGCCAGCAGTTACTATGAGGGGCTGGGAAACACCATATATTTT; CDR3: CASSYYEGLGNTIYF
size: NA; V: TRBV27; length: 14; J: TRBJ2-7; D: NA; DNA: TGTGCCAGCAGCGGGTCCCCTTCCTTTCACGAGCAGTACTTC; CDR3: CASSGSPSFHEQYF
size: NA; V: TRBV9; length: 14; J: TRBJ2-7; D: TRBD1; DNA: TGTGCCAGCAGCACTCGGGACAGGGGCGACGAGCAGTACTTC; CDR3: CASSTRDRGDEQYF
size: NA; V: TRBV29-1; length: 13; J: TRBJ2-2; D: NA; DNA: TGCAGCGTACCCAGGGGGGAGACCGGGGAGCTGTTTTTT; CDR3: CSVPRGETGELFF
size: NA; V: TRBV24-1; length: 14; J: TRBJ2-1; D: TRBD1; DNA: TGTGCCACCAGGCCCGGGACAGGGGGGAATGAGCAGTTCTTC; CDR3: CATRPGTGGNEQFF